The 2 T cell receptor beta chains in this list originate from one sample, sequenced in a study of OX40 agonist ivuxolimab in advanced cancers. This table comes from immunoSEQ multiplex PCR, and its TCRdb copy is limited to in-frame clones, with some not included. This table has approximately 35,000 clones, about nine tenths appearing once. Source: CD4+ or CD8+ T cells sorted from blood, taken in a trial of the OX40 agonist ivuxolimab. The receptors were sampled from an adult with an advanced solid tumor such as melanoma, head and neck, liver or kidney cancer.

The chain joins TRBV4-1 to TRBJ2-3; D is ambiguous. Between the trimmed V and J ends, which lost 0 bases and 6 bases, there was a span of 13 bases. This CDR3 spans 15 amino acids. Germline CDR1 MGHRA, CDR2 YSYEKL. The CDR3 spells CASSQDRISSDTQYF. CDR3 DNA: TGCGCCAGCAGCCAAGATCGGATTTCTTCGGATACGCAGTATTTT.

J is TRBJ2-1 and V is TRBV7-9; TRBD1 matches 9 bases. Trimming removed 5 bases from V and 8 bases from J; junction bases left unmatched: 13. Germline V lookup: CDR1 SEHNR, CDR2 FQNEAQ (reference sequence). The CDR3 runs 16 residues. For the CDR3, the DNA is TGTGCCAGCAGCGCTCCCTGGGGACAGGGTTACCATGAGCAGTTCTTC. Translated: CASSAPWGQGYHEQFF.